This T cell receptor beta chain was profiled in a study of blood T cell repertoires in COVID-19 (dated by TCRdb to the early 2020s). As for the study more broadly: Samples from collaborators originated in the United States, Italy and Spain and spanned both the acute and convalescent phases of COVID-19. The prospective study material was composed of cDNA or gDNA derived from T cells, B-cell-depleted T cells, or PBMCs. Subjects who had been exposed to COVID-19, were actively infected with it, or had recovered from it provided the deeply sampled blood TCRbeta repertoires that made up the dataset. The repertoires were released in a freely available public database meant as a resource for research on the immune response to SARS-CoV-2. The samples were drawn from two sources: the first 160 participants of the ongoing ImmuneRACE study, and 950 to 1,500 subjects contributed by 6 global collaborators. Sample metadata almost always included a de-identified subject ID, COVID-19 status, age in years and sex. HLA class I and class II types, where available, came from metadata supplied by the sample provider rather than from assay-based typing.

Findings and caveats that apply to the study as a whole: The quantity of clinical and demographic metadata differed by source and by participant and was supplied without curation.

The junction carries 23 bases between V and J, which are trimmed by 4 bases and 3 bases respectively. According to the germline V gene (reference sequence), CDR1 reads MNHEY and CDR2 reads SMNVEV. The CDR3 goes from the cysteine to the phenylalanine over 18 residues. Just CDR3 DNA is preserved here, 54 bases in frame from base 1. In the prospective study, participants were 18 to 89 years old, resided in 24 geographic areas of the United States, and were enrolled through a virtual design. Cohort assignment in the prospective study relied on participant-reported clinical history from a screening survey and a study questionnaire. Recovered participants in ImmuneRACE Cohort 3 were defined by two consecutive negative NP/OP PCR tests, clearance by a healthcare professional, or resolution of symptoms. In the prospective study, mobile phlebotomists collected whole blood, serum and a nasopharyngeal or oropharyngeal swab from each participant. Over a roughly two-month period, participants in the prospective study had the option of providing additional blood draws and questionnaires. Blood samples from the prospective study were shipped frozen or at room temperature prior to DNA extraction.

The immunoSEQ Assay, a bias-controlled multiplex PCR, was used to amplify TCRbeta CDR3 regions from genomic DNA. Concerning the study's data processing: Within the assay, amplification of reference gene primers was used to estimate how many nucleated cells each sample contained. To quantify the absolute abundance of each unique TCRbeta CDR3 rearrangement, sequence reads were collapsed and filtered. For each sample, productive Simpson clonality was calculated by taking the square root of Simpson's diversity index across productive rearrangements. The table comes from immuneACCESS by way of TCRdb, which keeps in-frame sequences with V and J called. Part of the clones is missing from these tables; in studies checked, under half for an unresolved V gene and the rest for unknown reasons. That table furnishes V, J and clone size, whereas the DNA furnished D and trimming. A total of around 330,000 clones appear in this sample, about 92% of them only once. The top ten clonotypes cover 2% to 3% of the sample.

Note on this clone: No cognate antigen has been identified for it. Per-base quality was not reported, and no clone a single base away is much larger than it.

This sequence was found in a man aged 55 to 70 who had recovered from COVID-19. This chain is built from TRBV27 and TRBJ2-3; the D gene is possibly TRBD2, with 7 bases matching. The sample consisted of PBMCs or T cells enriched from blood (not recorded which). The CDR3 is CASSSPPARGGGTDTQYF. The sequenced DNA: TGTGCCAGCAGTTCCCCTCCCGCCAGGGGAGGGGGAACAGATACGCAGTATTTT.